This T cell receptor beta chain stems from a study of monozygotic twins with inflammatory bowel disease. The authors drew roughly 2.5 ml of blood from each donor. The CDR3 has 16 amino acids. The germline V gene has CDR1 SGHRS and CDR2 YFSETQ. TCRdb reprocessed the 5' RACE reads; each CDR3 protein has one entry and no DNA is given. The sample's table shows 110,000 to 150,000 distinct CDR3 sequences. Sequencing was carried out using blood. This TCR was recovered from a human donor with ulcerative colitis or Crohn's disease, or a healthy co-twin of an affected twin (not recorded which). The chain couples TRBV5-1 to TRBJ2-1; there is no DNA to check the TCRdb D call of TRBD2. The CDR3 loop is CASSPPLLAGSHEQFF.